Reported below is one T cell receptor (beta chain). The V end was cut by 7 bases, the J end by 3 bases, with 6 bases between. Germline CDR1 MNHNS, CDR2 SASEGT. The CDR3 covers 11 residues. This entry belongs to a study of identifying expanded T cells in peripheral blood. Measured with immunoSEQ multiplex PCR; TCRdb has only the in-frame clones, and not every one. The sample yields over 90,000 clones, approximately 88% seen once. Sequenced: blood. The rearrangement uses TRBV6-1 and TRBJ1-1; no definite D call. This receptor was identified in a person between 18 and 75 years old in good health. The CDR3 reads CASTYHTEAFF. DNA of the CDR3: TGTGCCAGCACCTACCACACTGAAGCTTTCTTT.